Included here is one TCR beta chain sequence, with context. This clonotype was found many times. The antigen it recognizes is unknown. Base-call qualities are not available, and no considerably larger clone is one nucleotide away. This specimen's time point label, interpreted: newly diagnosed GD, antithyroid drugs for less than 3 months. RNA was extracted from PBMCs in TRIzol for both TCR sequencing and RNA sequencing. The diagnosis of Graves' disease followed American Thyroid Association guidelines. The patients came from an endocrinology department in Xi'an, China. From each patient, about 9.7 milliliters of peripheral blood was collected into an EDTA anticoagulant tube. Ficoll Paque Plus density gradient separation was used to isolate PBMCs, and no additional T cell sorting was done. An Agilent 2100 Bioanalyzer and agarose gel were used to assess RNA quality, and a NanoDrop 2000 was used to measure RNA concentration.

The entry originates in a study of regulatory T cells in long-lasting Graves disease (dated by TCRdb to the early 2020s). Broadly, across the study: Newly diagnosed Graves' disease patients had taken antithyroid drugs for less than 3 months. This study used TCR sequencing and RNA sequencing of peripheral blood to compare persistent Graves' disease patients against newly diagnosed Graves' disease patients. The study was registered as a clinical trial and conducted in China. TCR sequencing covered some 13 persistent and approximately 20 newly diagnosed Graves' disease patients, 33 samples in total.

Study-wide conclusions, independent of this receptor: The authors acknowledged the small sample size as a limitation that may reduce accuracy. TRBV28, TRBJ1-2 and TRBJ2-5 were preferentially used in persistent disease, while TRBV20-1 and TRBJ2-1 were favored in newly diagnosed disease. More public clonotypes were shared among persistent patients (approximately 3,000) than among newly diagnosed patients (approximately 930). Compared with newly diagnosed patients, patients with persistent Graves' disease had lower TCR Shannon entropy and fewer highly expanded clones, which suggests clonal expansion. Sequencing and analysis were limited to the TCR beta chain. Only peripheral blood was studied, because thyroid tissue, the primary lesion, was inaccessible.

Its CDR3 holds 17 amino acids, cysteine through phenylalanine. CDR3 DNA only is kept here, 51 bases in frame from base 1. From a lookup of the germline V gene, CDR1 and CDR2 are SNHLY and FYNNEI. Clipping removes 2 bases from V and 6 bases from J, with 11 as the unmatched junction base count. Library preparation employed multiplex PCR. The sequencer was an Illumina HiSeq 4000. To build TCR beta libraries, CDR3 regions were amplified by Arm-PCR using iRepertoire HTBI primers. PCR products were gel purified before sequencing. As for the authors' bioinformatics: Across samples, around 62 TRBV and 13 to 15 TRBJ segments were identified and used for gene usage analysis of CDR3 amino acid clonotypes. COPE and FqMerger were used to merge filtered high-quality paired reads into contigs. BLAST was used to align contigs to IMGT TRBV, TRBD and TRBJ reference genes, and CDR3 was defined according to IMGT. Any clonotype with a frequency above 0.1% was counted as a highly expanded clone. Shannon entropy served as the measure of repertoire diversity, while the Gini coefficient captured V-J evenness. Clonotypes shared by more than one individual were considered public. TCRdb applied fastp at Q25 and MiXCR to the public reads, then kept only in-frame beta chains. Every entry covers one CDR3 protein and lists the most common genes and DNA from its rows. Clone size and V and J calls follow TCRdb, not the original study. In this sample the table shows 390,000 or so distinct CDR3 sequences, over 9.5% of which occur a single time. Jointly, the top ten make up about 19% of the sample.

These data are also associated with another study on T cells in Graves' hyperthyroidism and ophthalmopathy. As that second paper reports: A patient counted as having stable Graves' hyperthyroidism if no progression to ophthalmopathy occurred over 18 months of follow-up. Hyperthyroidism patients were aged 18 to 65 years and newly diagnosed, with disease duration of less than 2 months. Any patient with an uncontrolled infection, another autoimmune disease, pregnancy or lactation was excluded. Diagnoses were established on the basis of clinical symptoms, serum thyroxine and TRAb, thyroid ultrasound, and orbital computed tomography. For the first round of RT-PCR on the TCR CDR3, the HTBI primer set was used together with the Qiagen OneStep RT-PCR kit. Most expanded thyroid clonotypes (frequency above 0.001) were also found in blood, which suggests that blood repertoires may mirror thyroid immune responses. A model built on a 13 V-J signature distinguished ophthalmopathy from stable hyperthyroidism, reaching 85% to 90% sensitivity and about 81% specificity in cross-validation and 80%/75% in testing. In validation, the model predicted progression to ophthalmopathy with around 71% sensitivity and about 72% specificity, a median of about six months before onset. To identify distinguishing TCR V-J signatures, a discovery cohort of 100 or so patients was used, comprising 43 with Graves' ophthalmopathy and approximately 57 with stable Graves' hyperthyroidism. An independent validation cohort of under 20 hyperthyroidism patients and about 16 patients who later progressed to ophthalmopathy tested prospective prediction of ophthalmopathy. The 90 or so discovery patients were randomly split 7:3 into training and test sets. The study also compared thyroid tissue and blood T-cell repertoires from over 5 Graves' hyperthyroidism patients. Once sampling was done, hyperthyroidism patients were given methimazole at a starting dose of 30 mg daily, whereas ophthalmopathy patients were given high-dose intravenous methylprednisolone. A second multiplex PCR round built the libraries, followed by size selection and purification. Paired-end sequencing of the libraries was performed with 100 bp reads on an Illumina HiSeq2000. SOAPnuke was used to process the raw data, removing reads that contained adapters or uncalled bases, had a mean Phred below 15, or lacked an exact match to the constant primer or identifier. COPE v1.2.5 was used to merge the high-quality paired reads, and each unique nucleotide sequence was defined as a clonotype. MiTCR v1.1 was used to align the clonotypes against IMGT TRBV, TRBD and TRBJ reference segments. Only V-J combinations with frequency above 0.0001, covering 99% to 99.2% of repertoires, were analysed. A TCS score was defined as the ratio of F50 (clonal expansion) to E x V (chaos), with BLOSUM62-based TCRdist applied between CDR3 peptides within each V-J. Welch's t-statistics and random forest reduced around 520 V-J features to some 14, which were used in a naive Bayes classifier (R e1071). Sample size was not statistically predetermined, and blinding of investigators to group allocation was not performed. The paper describes TCR Vbeta CDR3 sequencing of around 140 peripheral blood samples, made up of 43 ophthalmopathy patients, some 80 hyperthyroidism patients and 17 progressor patients.

Recombination joined TRBV2 with TRBJ2-3, with 10 bases in between that match TRBD1. This receptor was obtained from a young woman with Graves disease. Donor details come from another sample of the same person, matched by shared clones. The sequencing here drew on peripheral blood mononuclear cells (PBMCs), taken at new diagnosis, from a patient treated with antithyroid drugs. The sequenced DNA is TGTGCCAGCAGTGAACTGGGACAGGGGTTCCCTGACGATACGCAGTATTTT. Its translation reads: CASSELGQGFPDDTQYF.